This T cell receptor (beta chain) originates from a study of OX40 agonist ivuxolimab in advanced cancers. The overall study: A partial response was reached by three patients: one with hepatocellular carcinoma and two with cutaneous melanoma.

Germline assignment: CDR1 ENHRY and CDR2 SYGVKD. CDR3 size: 14 residues. With regard to this clone: One end of the junction does not line up with germline, which may come from a read error.

Exclusion of a patient followed from autoimmune disease history or systemic immunosuppression. Measured with immunoSEQ multiplex PCR; TCRdb has only the in-frame clones, and not every one. This table holds 75,000 to 100,000 clones, 70% to 85% found once. The receptor was isolated from an adult with an advanced solid tumor such as melanoma, head and neck, liver or kidney cancer. The sequences come from CD4+ or CD8+ T cells sorted from blood, collected in a trial of the OX40 agonist ivuxolimab. V and J are TRBV10-3 and TRBJ2-7; TRBD1 is a possible D gene (6 bases). CDR3 sequence reads: CAITESTGTGEQYF. DNA of the CDR3: TGTGCCATCACTGAGTCAACAGGGACGGGCGAGCAGTACTTC.